One sample yielded the 11 T cell receptor beta chains listed below, sequenced in a study of blood T cell repertoires in COVID-19. TCRdb's copy holds only in-frame clones and misses some; the assay was immunoSEQ multiplex PCR. The profile covers some 72,000 clones, with 85% to 90% appearing a single time and around 0.58% taken by the ten largest. The sequenced sample consisted of peripheral blood. The receptors stem from a man aged 60 to 75 with acute or convalescent COVID-19.

This chain uses TRBV7-9 with TRBJ2-5; 7 nucleotides align to TRBD2. This CDR3 has 15 amino acids. Looked up from germline, CDR1 is SEHNR and CDR2 is FQNEAQ (reference sequence). The V segment lost 5 bases and the J segment 3 bases; nucleotides outside the gene matches: 9. Here the CDR3 DNA reads TGTGCCAGCAGCCCGCCGCTAGCGGATAAAGAGACCCAGTACTTC. The encoded protein is CASSPPLADKETQYF.

This clone was recorded once. This chain joins TRBV5-5 and TRBJ2-1; perhaps TRBD2 as D (5 bases). The germline V and J ends were trimmed by 4 bases and 8 bases, with 7 bases remaining between them. This CDR3 has 11 residues. Germline CDR1 reads SGHKS; CDR2 reads YYEKEE (reference sequence). In DNA, the CDR3 is TGTGCCAGCAGCCTAGCCCATGAGCAGTTCTTC. Protein product: CASSLAHEQFF. Filled out from reference TRBV5-5 and TRBJ2-1, the complete variable domain reads DAGVTQSPTHLIKTRGQQVTLRCSPISGHKSVSWYQQVLGQGPQFIFQYYEKEERGRGNFPDRFSARQFPNYSSELNVNALLLGDSALYLCASSLAHEQFFGPGTRLTVL.

The genes are TRBV5-5 and TRBJ2-7, with no clear D. Trimming stripped 2 bases from V and 6 bases from J, with 15 bases between. Germline V CDR1 and CDR2: SGHKS, YYEKEE (reference sequence). CDR3 length: 14 amino acids. CDR3 protein: CASSLSFEVGEQYF. In DNA, the CDR3 is TGTGCCAGCAGCTTATCTTTTGAGGTGGGCGAGCAGTACTTC.

This chain links TRBV5-4 with TRBJ1-1, with D possibly matching TRBD1 (5 bases). The CDR3 loop spans 14 amino acids. Germline CDR1 and CDR2: SGHNT and YYREEE (reference sequence). Trimming left V 2 bases short and J 1 base short, with 9 bases between. The CDR3 region has the DNA TGTGCCAGCAGCTTTCCAGGGTCGAACACTGAAGCTTTCTTT. Amino acids: CASSFPGSNTEAFF.

The rearrangement links TRBV2 to TRBJ2-3, with D possibly matching TRBD1 (6 bases). V gave up 4 bases and J gave up 0 bases, with 8 bases separating them. This CDR3 is 14 amino acids long. The V gene's germline CDR1 is SNHLY and CDR2 FYNNEI. Here the CDR3 DNA reads TGTGCCAGCAGTGGAACAGGGAGCACAGATACGCAGTATTTT. It translates to CASSGTGSTDTQYF.

The gene calls are TRBV7-6 and TRBJ2-3; maybe TRBD1 (6 bases). CDR1 and CDR2 (germline): SGHVS, FNYEAQ. This CDR3 comprises 15 residues. V was shortened by 0 bases and J by 0 bases, with 7 bases between the two germline ends. CDR3: CASSLATGSTDTQYF. Here the CDR3 DNA reads TGTGCCAGCAGCTTAGCTACAGGGAGCACAGATACGCAGTATTTT. Combining the CDR3 with reference TRBV7-6 and TRBJ2-3 gives the whole variable domain GAGVSQSPRYKVTKRGQDVALRCDPISGHVSLYWYRQALGQGPEFLTYFNYEAQQDKSGLPNDRFSAERPEGSISTLTIQRTEQRDSAMYRCASSLATGSTDTQYFGPGTRLTVL.

This clone was observed a handful of times. The chain couples TRBV15 to TRBJ1-1; the D is unclear. The V end lost 1 base, the J end lost 5 bases, and 17 bases lay between the germline ends. CDR1 is LNHNV and CDR2 is YYDKDF in the germline V gene (reference sequence). The CDR3 runs to 16 residues. CDR3 in amino acids: CATSRVSGRGGTEAFF. The CDR3 coding sequence is TGTGCCACCAGCAGAGTTTCGGGTCGGGGTGGAACTGAAGCTTTCTTT.

The chain carries TRBV5-1 and TRBJ2-5; 9 bases align to TRBD2. There are 16 residues in the CDR3. The V segment lost 1 base and the J segment 2 bases; nucleotides outside the gene matches: 6. CDR1 is SGHRS, CDR2 YFSETQ, per germline. The DNA for the CDR3 is TGCGCCAGCAGCTTGTCAGTCCTAGCGGGGCAAGAGACCCAGTACTTC. Encoded protein: CASSLSVLAGQETQYF.

J is TRBJ2-1 and V is TRBV18; 7 bases are shared with TRBD1. Trimming at V came to 3 bases and at J to 13 bases, leaving 15 bases not matched to a gene. Germline assignment: CDR1 KGHSH and CDR2 LQKENI. CDR3 size: 15 residues. The CDR3 loop reads CASSPITGQTTTQFF. In DNA, the CDR3 is TGTGCCAGCTCACCCATTACGGGACAGACCACTACTCAGTTCTTC.

The rearrangement joins TRBV6-5 to TRBJ2-7, with TRBD2 matching over 7 bases. CDR3 length: 14 residues. With 6 bases clipped from V and 3 bases from J, the junction kept 8 bases outside the gene matches. CDR1 MNHEY and CDR2 SVGAGI come from the germline V gene. The CDR3 reads CASRPSGEIYEQYF. The CDR3, as DNA: TGTGCCAGCAGACCAAGCGGGGAGATCTACGAGCAGTACTTC.

The rearrangement links TRBV28 to TRBJ1-1; D is undetermined. V was shortened by 6 bases and J by 1 base, with 6 bases between the two germline ends. CDR3 size: 12 residues. The germline V gene has CDR1 MDHEN and CDR2 SYDVKM. The CDR3 sequence: CASRSGNTEAFF. The CDR3 DNA reads as TGTGCCAGCAGATCAGGGAACACTGAAGCTTTCTTT.